Listed here are 32 T cell receptor beta chains from one sample, sequenced in a study of T cell responses to AZD1222 COVID-19 vaccine. Repertoires were generated with immunoSEQ multiplex PCR, while TCRdb's copy carries only in-frame clones and drops some. The sample records nearly 110,000 clones, approximately 88% being singletons. Sequences were derived from peripheral blood, sampled on day 0 of AZD1222 vaccination. The receptors shown here come from an adult in good health.

About this clone itself: Other DNA sequences within the sample encode an identical CDR3. This rearrangement joins TRBV5-1 to TRBJ1-5; TRBD1 agrees at 10 bases. Germline-derived CDR1 and CDR2 are SGHRS and YFSETQ. The CDR3 totals 14 residues. Trimming at V came to 4 bases and at J to 7 bases, leaving 5 bases not matched to a gene. The CDR3 nucleotides read TGCGCCAGCAGCCTCGGACAGGGGGGCCAGCCCCAGCATTTT. Amino acid sequence: CASSLGQGGQPQHF.

The chain is built from TRBV4-1 and TRBJ2-7; TRBD2 might be the D (6 bases). Germline V gene lookup returns CDR1 MGHRA and CDR2 YSYEKL. Between the trimmed V and J ends, which lost 3 bases and 3 bases, there was a span of 15 bases. The CDR3 has 15 residues. DNA for the CDR3: TGCGCCAGCAGCCAGGGGTGGCAGGGAGGCTACGAGCAGTACTTC. Its protein product is CASSQGWQGGYEQYF.

The rearrangement links TRBV6-6 to TRBJ1-2, with D uncertain. Germline V lookup: CDR1 MNHNY, CDR2 SVGAGI (reference sequence). The V end was cut by 6 bases, the J end by 5 bases, with 19 bases between. This CDR3 has 15 amino acids. The CDR3 protein is CASSSLSQRLYGYTF. In DNA form, the CDR3 reads TGTGCCAGCAGCTCGCTCAGTCAGAGGTTATATGGCTACACCTTC.

J is TRBJ2-7 and V is TRBV5-1; 8 nucleotides line up with TRBD2. The ends lost 4 bases at V and 2 bases at J; junction bases unmatched: 8. The CDR3 extends over 15 amino acids. Germline-derived CDR1 and CDR2 are SGHRS and YFSETQ. DNA for the CDR3: TGCGCCAGCAGCCCGGCGGCTAGCGGGCCCTACGAGCAGTACTTC. Its protein product is CASSPAASGPYEQYF. Full variable domain (missing parts from reference TRBV5-1 and TRBJ2-7): KAGVTQTPRYLIKTRGQQVTLSCSPISGHRSVSWYQQTPGQGLQFLFEYFSETQRNKGNFPGRFSGRQFSNSRSEMNVSTLELGDSALYLCASSPAASGPYEQYFGPGTRLTVT.

The rearrangement joins TRBV28 to TRBJ2-5; D is possibly TRBD2 (6 bases). The closer fit of TRBJ2-7 to the DNA end suggests the J call may be wrong. The CDR3 loop spans 15 amino acids. The V gene's germline CDR1 is MDHEN and CDR2 SYDVKM. The CDR3 sequence is CASSSLGGSHYEQYF. The CDR3 DNA follows: TGTGCCAGCAGTTCCCTCGGGGGTTCCCATTACGAGCAGTACTTC.

The CDR3 nucleotides are TGTGCCAGCAGCGCGGAGGGGGCGCAGGGTTATAATTCACCCCTCCACTTT. This translates into CASSAEGAQGYNSPLHF. The rearrangement links TRBV9 to TRBJ1-6, with 7 bases lining up with TRBD1. After removal of 3 bases from V and 4 bases from J, the junction contained 10 bases not matched to a gene. CDR3 size: 17 residues. The germline CDR1 and CDR2 sequences are SGDLS and YYNGEE.

The chain uses TRBV11-2 and TRBJ2-7, with TRBD2 matching 12 bases. The germline V gene has CDR1 SGHAT and CDR2 FQNNGV. The CDR3 length is 15 residues. Trimming took 5 bases from V and 2 from J; bases not matched to a gene: 4. Here the CDR3 reads CASSPRLAGAYEQYF. CDR3 sequence (DNA): TGTGCCAGCAGCCCCAGACTAGCGGGAGCCTACGAGCAGTACTTC.

This chain links TRBV27 with TRBJ2-6, with D perhaps TRBD1 (7 bases). The V end lost 3 bases, the J end lost 2 bases, and 17 bases lay between the germline ends. Per the germline V gene, CDR1 is MNHEY and CDR2 is SMNVEV (reference sequence). This CDR3 has 18 residues. The CDR3, as DNA: TGTGCCAGCAGTTTTAAGTTACAGGGGACTGCTGGGGCCAACGTCCTGACTTTC. This codes for CASSFKLQGTAGANVLTF.

The chain joins TRBV15 to TRBJ2-1; 9 positions agree with TRBD2. Germline assignment: CDR1 LNHNV and CDR2 YYDKDF (reference sequence). This CDR3 is built from 17 residues. V was pared by 3 bases and J by 3 bases, with 9 bases of the junction left unmatched. The CDR3 region has the DNA TGTGCCACCAGCAGTAACATGGTGCGGGAGGGCTACAATGAGCAGTTCTTC. Its translation: CATSSNMVREGYNEQFF.

In this sample, this clone turned up once. This chain connects TRBV7-2 to TRBJ1-2; no clear D gene. This CDR3 is built from 13 residues. CDR1 and CDR2 (germline): SGHTA, FQGNSA. Trimming took 3 bases from V and 4 from J, leaving 9 bases between them. The CDR3 region is CASSFQETYGYTF. The CDR3 DNA follows: TGTGCCAGCAGCTTTCAGGAGACCTATGGCTACACCTTC.

The J gene is TRBJ1-2, the V gene TRBV19, with a tentative D call TRBD1 (6 bases). The CDR3 has 11 amino acids. Trimming stripped 5 bases from V and 6 bases from J, with 7 bases between. The germline V gene has CDR1 LNHDA and CDR2 SQIVND (reference sequence). CDR3 in amino acids: CASSYRDGYTF. CDR3 DNA sequence: TGTGCCAGTAGTTACAGGGATGGCTACACCTTC. Together with reference TRBV19 and TRBJ1-2, the CDR3 gives the full variable domain: DGGITQSPKYLFRKEGQNVTLSCEQNLNHDAMYWYRQDPGQGLRLIYYSQIVNDFQKGDIAEGYSVSREKKESFPLTVTSAQKNPTAFYLCASSYRDGYTFGSGTRLTVV.

The chain links TRBV28 to TRBJ1-3; D is perhaps TRBD1 (5 bases). The germline gives CDR1 MDHEN, CDR2 SYDVKM. The CDR3 is 15 residues long. The V end was cut by 1 base, the J end by 2 bases, with 9 bases between. CDR3 DNA sequence: TGTGCCAGCAGTTTATCTAGACAGACTGGAAACACCATATATTTT. Translated, it gives CASSLSRQTGNTIYF.

This clone was seen just once. This chain joins TRBV6-6 and TRBJ1-1, with D uncertain. This CDR3 has 14 amino acids. The germline V and J ends were trimmed by 2 bases and 4 bases, with 11 bases remaining between them. CDR1 and CDR2 (germline): MNHNY, SVGAGI (reference sequence). Written as DNA, the CDR3 is TGTGCCAGCAGTTACGCGGGATGGGGCACTGAAGCTTTCTTT. It encodes CASSYAGWGTEAFF.

The chain carries TRBV13 and TRBJ2-7; no clear D. There are 14 residues in the CDR3. In germline, CDR1 is PRHDT, CDR2 FYEKMQ (reference sequence). V was shortened by 1 base and J by 4 bases, with 11 bases between the two germline ends. CDR3 sequence reads: CASSLAATEYEQYF. Here the CDR3 DNA reads TGTGCCAGCAGCTTAGCCGCTACAGAGTACGAGCAGTACTTC.

This chain joins TRBV29-1 and TRBJ2-7, with 9 bases lining up with TRBD1. This CDR3 comprises 15 residues. Germline assignment: CDR1 SQVTM and CDR2 ANQGSEA. After removal of 4 bases from V and 6 bases from J, the junction contained 13 bases not matched to a gene. The DNA of the CDR3 is TGCAGCGTTGGAGGGCCAGGGACAGGGATAGGCGAGCAGTACTTC. Its translation: CSVGGPGTGIGEQYF.

V gene TRBV19 combines with J gene TRBJ1-5; TRBD1 is a possible D gene (6 bases). Germline V gives CDR1 LNHDA, CDR2 SQIVND (reference sequence). This CDR3 comprises 14 residues. The V and J ends lost 7 bases and 1 base respectively, with 11 bases between them. The CDR3 sequence is CASNGDRSNQPQHF. DNA of the CDR3: TGTGCCAGTAACGGAGACAGGAGCAATCAGCCCCAGCATTTT. Based on the CDR3 plus reference TRBV19 and TRBJ1-5, the full variable domain is DGGITQSPKYLFRKEGQNVTLSCEQNLNHDAMYWYRQDPGQGLRLIYYSQIVNDFQKGDIAEGYSVSREKKESFPLTVTSAQKNPTAFYLCASNGDRSNQPQHFGDGTRLSIL.

V usage is TRBV4-3 and J usage is TRBJ1-2; D unclear. V lost 0 bases and J lost 8, with 13 bases in between. The CDR3 has 14 residues. Germline V gene data show CDR1 as LGHNA and CDR2 as YSLEER. The CDR3 loop is CASSQEARIRGYTF. The DNA for the CDR3 is TGCGCCAGCAGCCAAGAGGCGCGGATCCGAGGCTACACCTTC.

The genes are TRBV6-5 and TRBJ1-1; no firm D call. The CDR3 is made up of 15 amino acids. Germline values: CDR1 MNHEY, CDR2 SVGAGI. The V end lost 2 bases, the J end lost 0 bases, and 10 bases lay between the germline ends. The CDR3 DNA reads as TGTGCCAGCAGTTACCTAGACACCGTGAACACTGAAGCTTTCTTT. The encoded protein is CASSYLDTVNTEAFF.

The chain couples TRBV7-8 to TRBJ2-7; no clear D. The CDR3 has 11 amino acids. Trimming left V 5 bases short and J 7 bases short, with 9 bases between. Germline CDR1 reads SGHVS; CDR2 reads FQNEAQ. The CDR3: CASSLSLEQYF. In DNA, the CDR3 is TGTGCCAGCAGCCTCTCCCTGGAGCAGTACTTC.

The CDR3 region has the DNA TGTGCCAGCAGTCAAGGAGATAGCAATCAGCCCCAGCATTTT. Protein product: CASSQGDSNQPQHF. The chain couples TRBV6-2 or TRBV6-3 to TRBJ1-5; the D is unclear. The CDR3 runs 14 residues. Trimming took off 5 bases at V and 0 bases at J, with 8 bases between the two ends. Germline loops: CDR1 MNHEY, CDR2 SVGEGT.

The J gene is TRBJ2-1, the V gene TRBV5-5; the match to TRBD2 covers 14 bases. V trimming: 3 bases; J trimming: 5 bases; junction bases outside the gene matches: 4. Germline V CDR1 and CDR2: SGHKS, YYEKEE (reference sequence). The CDR3 extends over 16 amino acids. DNA for the CDR3: TGTGCCAGCAGCTGGCGACTAGCGGGAGGGGACAATGAGCAGTTCTTC. Residues: CASSWRLAGGDNEQFF.

The chain is built from TRBV27 and TRBJ1-1; 9 bases are shared with TRBD1. Germline V gives CDR1 MNHEY, CDR2 SMNVEV (reference sequence). The V gene end was trimmed by 7 bases and the J gene end by 1 base; junction bases not matched to a gene: 10. This CDR3 is built from 16 residues. CDR3 bases: TGTGCCAGCACCCTCATCGCGGGACAGGGGAACACTGAAGCTTTCTTT. Protein sequence: CASTLIAGQGNTEAFF.

The chain uses TRBV15 and TRBJ2-1, with 13 bases identical to TRBD2. V lost 10 bases, J lost 6 bases, and 9 bases stayed unmatched. This CDR3 is 15 amino acids long. Per germline, CDR1 LNHNV and CDR2 YYDKDF (reference sequence). The DNA of the CDR3 is TGTGCCAGCCAACCATGGACTAGCGGGAGCAATGAGCAGTTCTTC. The encoded protein is CASQPWTSGSNEQFF.

The rearrangement links TRBV19 to TRBJ2-1, with TRBD2 identical over 15 bases. The length of the CDR3 is 17 residues. With 5 bases clipped from V and 7 bases from J, the junction kept 9 bases outside the gene matches. Germline-derived CDR1 and CDR2 are LNHDA and SQIVND (reference sequence). The CDR3 loop is CASSPRGLAGGRNEQFF. In nucleotides, the CDR3 is TGTGCCAGTAGTCCCCGGGGACTAGCGGGAGGCCGTAATGAGCAGTTCTTC.

This chain uses TRBV19 with TRBJ1-5, with 11 positions matching TRBD1. Germline CDR1 LNHDA, CDR2 SQIVND (reference sequence). Unmatched junction bases numbered 6, after V lost 8 bases and J lost 6 bases. There are 14 residues in the CDR3. For the CDR3, the DNA is TGTGCCAGTTCCGGGACAGGGGGATTTCAGCCCCAGCATTTT. Translation: CASSGTGGFQPQHF. The full variable domain, completed using reference TRBV19 and TRBJ1-5, is DGGITQSPKYLFRKEGQNVTLSCEQNLNHDAMYWYRQDPGQGLRLIYYSQIVNDFQKGDIAEGYSVSREKKESFPLTVTSAQKNPTAFYLCASSGTGGFQPQHFGDGTRLSIL.

The chain joins TRBV7-9 to TRBJ1-1; no definite D call. In germline, CDR1 is SEHNR, CDR2 FQNEAQ (reference sequence). Trimming pared 1 base from V and 3 bases from J, leaving 15 bases between. This CDR3 is 16 amino acids long. The CDR3 DNA reads TGTGCCAGCAGCTTAGGTGTCAGCCTCTGGGACACTGAAGCTTTCTTT. It yields the protein CASSLGVSLWDTEAFF.

This chain connects TRBV5-1 to TRBJ2-7; D possibly corresponds to TRBD2 (6 bases). Trimming pared 1 base from V and 3 bases from J, leaving 11 bases between. CDR1 and CDR2 from the germline V gene are SGHRS and YFSETQ. The CDR3 is 14 amino acids. The CDR3: CASSLYSGGYEQYF. In nucleotides, the CDR3 is TGCGCCAGCAGCTTGTACTCCGGGGGCTACGAGCAGTACTTC.

The chain joins TRBV24-1 to TRBJ2-2, with 11 bases fitting TRBD2. CDR3 length: 17 amino acids. With V trimmed by 3 bases and J by 4 bases, 6 bases remained unmatched. Germline V lookup: CDR1 KGHDR, CDR2 SFDVKD. CDR3 sequence: CATSDPAGTSGTGELFF. The CDR3 DNA reads as TGTGCCACCAGTGATCCGGCCGGGACTAGCGGCACCGGGGAGCTGTTTTTT.

The chain joins TRBV29-1 to TRBJ2-7, with D possibly TRBD1 on 6 matching bases. V lost 3 bases to trimming and J lost 4 bases, with 13 bases between them. The germline gives CDR1 SQVTM, CDR2 ANQGSEA. The CDR3 has 13 residues. CDR3 residues: CSVDLPGEYEQYF. CDR3 coding DNA: TGCAGCGTTGACTTACCAGGGGAATACGAGCAGTACTTC.

The chain combines TRBV7-2 with TRBJ2-1; TRBD2 agrees at 13 bases. The V and J ends lost 0 bases and 3 bases, in that order; junction bases with no gene match: 2. Germline V lookup: CDR1 SGHTA, CDR2 FQGNSA. CDR3 length: 17 amino acids. CDR3: CASSLAGTSGNYNEQFF. In nucleotides, the CDR3 is TGTGCCAGCAGCTTAGCCGGGACTAGCGGGAACTACAATGAGCAGTTCTTC.

The genes are TRBV28 and TRBJ1-1; a possible D gene is TRBD1 (6 bases). V was shortened by 3 bases and J by 7 bases, with 21 bases between the two germline ends. The CDR3 consists of 16 residues. Germline V CDR1 and CDR2: MDHEN, SYDVKM. Here the CDR3 DNA reads TGTGCCAGCAGTTTTGGGGGGGCGAGCCCTATTAGTGAAGCTTTCTTT. Translating gives CASSFGGASPISEAFF.

The rearrangement joins TRBV11-3 to TRBJ1-5; tentative D call: TRBD1 (6 bases). The CDR3 is made up of 15 amino acids. V was cut by 0 bases and J by 7 bases, with 13 bases left in between. In germline, CDR1 is SGHNT, CDR2 YENEEA. CDR3 loop: CASSLDRGGDQPQHF. CDR3 coding DNA: TGTGCCAGCAGCTTAGATCGAGGGGGAGACCAGCCCCAGCATTTT.